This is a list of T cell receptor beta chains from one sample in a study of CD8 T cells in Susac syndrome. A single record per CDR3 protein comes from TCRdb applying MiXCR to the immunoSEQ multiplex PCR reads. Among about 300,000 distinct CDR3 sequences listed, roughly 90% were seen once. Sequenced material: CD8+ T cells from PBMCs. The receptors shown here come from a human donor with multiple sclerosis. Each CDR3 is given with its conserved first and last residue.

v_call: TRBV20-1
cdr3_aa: CSARIRVGGDEQYF

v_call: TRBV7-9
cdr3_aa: CASSGYTGTVSYNEQFF

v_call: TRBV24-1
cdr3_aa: CATSGTSDTEAFF

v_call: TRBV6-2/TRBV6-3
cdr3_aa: CASSPHELSYYEQYF

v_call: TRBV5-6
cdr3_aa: CASSSAGTAYEQYF

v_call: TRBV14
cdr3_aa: CASSQGSGGYYEQYF

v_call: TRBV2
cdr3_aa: CASLGTDIYEQYF

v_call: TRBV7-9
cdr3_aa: CASSLGVTDTDTQYF

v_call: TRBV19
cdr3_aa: CASSIGGTQHF

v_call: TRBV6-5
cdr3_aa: CASSRQGGNQPQHF